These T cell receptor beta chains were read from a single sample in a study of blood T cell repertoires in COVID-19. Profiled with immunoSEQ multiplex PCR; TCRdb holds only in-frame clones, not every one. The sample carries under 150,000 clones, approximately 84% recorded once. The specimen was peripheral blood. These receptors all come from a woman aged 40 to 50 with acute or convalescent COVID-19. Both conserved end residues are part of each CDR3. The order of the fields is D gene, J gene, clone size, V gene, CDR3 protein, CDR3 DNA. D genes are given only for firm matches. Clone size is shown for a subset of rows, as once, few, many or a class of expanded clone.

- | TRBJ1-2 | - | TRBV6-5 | CASSYEGAGYGYTF | TGTGCCAGCAGTTACGAGGGCGCTGGCTATGGCTACACCTTC
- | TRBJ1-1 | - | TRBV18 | CASSPTPSGQPDRSEAFF | TGTGCCAGCTCACCCACGCCGAGTGGACAGCCGGATCGTAGCGAAGCTTTCTTT
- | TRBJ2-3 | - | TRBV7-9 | CASSPHLGQVDTQYF | TGTGCCAGCAGCCCACACCTGGGGCAGGTGGATACGCAGTATTTT
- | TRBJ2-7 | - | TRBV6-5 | CASREGFYEQYF | TGTGCCAGCAGAGAGGGCTTCTACGAGCAGTACTTC
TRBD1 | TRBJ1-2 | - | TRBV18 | CASSPGQGNGYTF | TGTGCCAGCTCACCGGGACAGGGGAATGGCTACACCTTC
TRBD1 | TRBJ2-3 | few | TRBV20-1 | CSQGGTDTQYF | TGCAGCCAGGGGGGCACAGATACGCAGTATTTT
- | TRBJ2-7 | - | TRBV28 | CASTSLRTYEQYF | TGTGCCAGCACTTCCCTCCGGACTTACGAGCAGTACTTC
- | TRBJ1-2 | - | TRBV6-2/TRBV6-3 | CASSYFDTQYGYTF | TGTGCCAGCAGTTACTTCGACACACAGTATGGCTACACCTTC
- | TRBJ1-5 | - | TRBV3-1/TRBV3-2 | CASSQDTNQPQHF | TGTGCCAGCAGCCAAGACACAAATCAGCCCCAGCATTTT
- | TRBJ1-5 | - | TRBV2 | CASRSGSGNQPQHF | TGTGCCAGCAGATCGGGATCCGGCAATCAGCCCCAGCATTTT
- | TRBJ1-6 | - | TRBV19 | CASSPAGRNSPLHF | TGTGCCAGTAGCCCAGCAGGCCGGAATTCACCCCTCCACTTT
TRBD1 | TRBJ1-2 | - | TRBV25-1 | CASSEQGAYGYTF | TGTGCCAGCAGTGAACAGGGGGCCTATGGCTACACCTTC
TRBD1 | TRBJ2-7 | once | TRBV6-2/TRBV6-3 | CASSIPWTGSYEQYF | TGTGCCAGCAGTATCCCGTGGACAGGCTCCTACGAGCAGTACTTC
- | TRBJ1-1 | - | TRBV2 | CASNEGMNTEAFF | TGTGCCAGCAACGAGGGAATGAACACTGAAGCTTTCTTT
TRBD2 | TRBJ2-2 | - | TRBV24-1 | CATSDPGTSGGPNTGELFF | TGTGCCACCAGTGATCCGGGGACTAGCGGGGGGCCGAACACCGGGGAGCTGTTTTTT
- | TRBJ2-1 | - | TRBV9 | CASSINNEQFF | TGTGCCAGCAGCATAAACAATGAGCAGTTCTTC
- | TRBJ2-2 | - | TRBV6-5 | CASSYSTGTGELFF | TGTGCCAGCAGTTACTCGACAGGCACCGGGGAGCTGTTTTTT
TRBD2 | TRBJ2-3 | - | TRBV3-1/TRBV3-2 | CASSQEVPGLITDTQYF | TGTGCCAGCAGCCAAGAAGTTCCGGGACTAATCACAGATACGCAGTATTTT
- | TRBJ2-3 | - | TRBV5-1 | CASSLGPGDTQYF | TGCGCCAGCAGCTTGGGACCGGGGGATACGCAGTATTTT
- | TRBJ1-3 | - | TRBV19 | CASSRTSSGNTIYF | TGTGCCAGTAGCCGTACTAGCTCTGGAAACACCATATATTTT
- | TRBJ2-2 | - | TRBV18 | CASSPTTHTGELFF | TGTGCCAGCTCACCGACAACCCACACCGGGGAGCTGTTTTTT
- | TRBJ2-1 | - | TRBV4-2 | CASSQDRAIYNEQFF | TGTGCCAGCAGCCAAGACAGGGCCATCTACAATGAGCAGTTCTTC
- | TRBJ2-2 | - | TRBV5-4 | CASSRQGGGGELFF | TGTGCCAGCAGCCGCCAGGGGGGCGGCGGGGAGCTGTTTTTT
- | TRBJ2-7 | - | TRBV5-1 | CASSILDSSYEQYF | TGCGCCAGCAGCATATTGGACAGTTCCTACGAGCAGTACTTC